This T cell receptor beta chain was captured in a study of identifying expanded T cells in peripheral blood. Study findings and constraints: Clone count variance between roughly 2-week samples rose with total template count. Technical replicates showed approximately 1.2 changed clones; approximately 2 weeks about 16; four weeks 19.

Data came from immunoSEQ multiplex PCR; TCRdb stores just in-frame clones and leaves some out. Here the sample spans 70,000 to 95,000 clones, roughly 86% being singletons. With respect to this clone: Its antigen is undetermined.

No infections or other immune events were documented during collection. With 4 bases removed from V and 0 bases from J, the gap between germline ends came to 10 bases. Germline CDR1 is MGHDK and CDR2 is SYGVNS. The CDR3 is 14 residues long. Specimen: blood. The chain links TRBV25-1 to TRBJ2-7; D is undetermined. The sequence was collected from a person between 18 and 75 years old in good health. The CDR3 here is CASSVQWSSYEQYF. The CDR3 coding sequence is TGTGCCAGCAGTGTTCAGTGGAGCTCCTACGAGCAGTACTTC.